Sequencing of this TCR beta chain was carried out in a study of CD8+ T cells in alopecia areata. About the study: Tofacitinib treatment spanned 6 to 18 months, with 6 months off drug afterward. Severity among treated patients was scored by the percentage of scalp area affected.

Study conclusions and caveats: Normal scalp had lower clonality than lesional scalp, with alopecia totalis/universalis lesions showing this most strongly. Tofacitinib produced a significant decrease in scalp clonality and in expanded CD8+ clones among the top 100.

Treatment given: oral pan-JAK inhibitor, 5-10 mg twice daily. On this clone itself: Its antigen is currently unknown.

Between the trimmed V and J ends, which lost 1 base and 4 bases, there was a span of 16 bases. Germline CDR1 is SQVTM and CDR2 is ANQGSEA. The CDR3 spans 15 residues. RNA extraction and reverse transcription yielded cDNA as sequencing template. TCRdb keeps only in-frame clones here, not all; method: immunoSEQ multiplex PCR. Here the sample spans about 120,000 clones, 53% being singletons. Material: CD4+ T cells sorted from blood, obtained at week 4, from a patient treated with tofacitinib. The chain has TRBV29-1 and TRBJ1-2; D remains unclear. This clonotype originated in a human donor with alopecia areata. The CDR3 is CSVEALGITFYGYTF. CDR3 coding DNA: TGCAGCGTTGAAGCCTTAGGCATCACCTTCTATGGCTACACCTTC.